The 4 T cell receptor beta chains given below trace back to one sample, sequenced in a study of CD8+CD57+ T cells in acquired aplastic anemia. For CDR3 and TCR beta VDJ profiling, genomic DNA was the template used. TCRdb used MiXCR to reprocess the reads, holding one entry per CDR3 protein. The sample shows some 45,000 distinct CDR3 sequences, approximately 67% of them seen only once. The sequencing input was sorted CD4+, CD8+, or CD8+CD57+ T cells (not recorded which) from PBMCs. All receptors come from a human donor in good health, serving as a control.

The chain uses TRBV20-1 and TRBJ1-6, with a weak D call TRBD1 (6 bases). The length of the CDR3 is 15 residues. CDR1 and CDR2 from the germline V gene are DFQATT and SNEGSKA (reference sequence). Trimming pared 0 bases from V and 9 bases from J, leaving 15 bases between. CDR3 sequence: CSARDQQGAGSPLHF. The CDR3 region has the DNA TGCAGTGCTAGAGACCAACAGGGAGCAGGTTCACCCCTCCACTTT.

The sample holds one count of this clonotype. The chain links TRBV12-3 or TRBV12-4 to TRBJ1-1; 8 positions agree with TRBD1. V shed 5 bases, J shed 1 base, and the junction held 9 bases outside the gene matches. The CDR3 is 16 amino acids. CDR3 region: CASSPSDRGWNTEAFF. CDR3 nucleotide sequence: TGTGCCAGCAGTCCCAGCGACAGGGGTTGGAACACTGAAGCTTTCTTT.

This clonotype ranks as medium-sized. The V and J genes are TRBV2 and TRBJ1-5, with D perhaps matching TRBD1 (6 bases). V was pared by 8 bases and J by 7 bases, with 15 bases between. The CDR3 is made up of 13 amino acids. Looked up from germline, CDR1 is SNHLY and CDR2 is FYNNEI. The CDR3 here is CASLGQGHQPQHF. The CDR3 DNA reads TGTGCCAGCTTGGGTCAGGGGCACCAGCCCCAGCATTTT. Variable domain in full (rest from reference TRBV2 and TRBJ1-5): EPEVTQTPSHQVTQMGQEVILRCVPISNHLYFYWYRQILGQKVEFLVSFYNNEISEKSEIFDDQFSVERPDGSNFTLKIRSTKLEDSAMYFCASLGQGHQPQHFGDGTRLSIL.

This clonotype was picked up a small number of times. The chain joins TRBV30 to TRBJ1-3; D is perhaps TRBD1 (5 bases). Germline V gene data show CDR1 as GTSNPN and CDR2 as SVGIG (reference sequence). This CDR3 has 11 amino acids. Trimming pared 3 bases from V and 8 bases from J, leaving 8 bases between. CDR3 nucleotide sequence: TGTGCCTGGAGCTTGGGGGACACCATATATTTT. Protein product: CAWSLGDTIYF.